This T cell receptor (beta chain) was obtained from a study of blood T cell repertoires in COVID-19. Generated by immunoSEQ multiplex PCR, the TCRdb table keeps only in-frame clones and is missing some. The sample holds around 150,000 clones, 81% seen once. Trimming took 4 bases from V and 5 from J; bases not matched to a gene: 4. Per germline, CDR1 LGHDT and CDR2 YNNKEL (reference sequence). This CDR3 is built from 15 residues. The rearrangement joins TRBV3-1 (or the pseudogene TRBV3-2) to TRBJ1-5; 11 bases line up with TRBD1. This clonotype was sampled from a man aged 55 to 69 with active or convalescent COVID-19. The specimen sequenced was peripheral blood. In DNA, the CDR3 is TGTGCCAGCAGCCCTGGACAGGGGGCATATCAGCCCCAGCATTTT. Encoded protein: CASSPGQGAYQPQHF.